This T cell receptor (beta chain) was observed in a study of cytomegalovirus exposure and HLA in healthy donors. Primers included in the PCR were 60 Vbeta and 13 Jbeta primers. Produced via immunoSEQ multiplex PCR; TCRdb's table is partial and in-frame only. Here the sample table reports over 150,000 clones. Material for sequencing was PBMCs. The source is a boy between 10 and 17 years old in good health and CMV-seronegative.

The CDR3: CAWSVGQGYGYTF. CDR3 bases: TGTGCCTGGAGTGTAGGTCAGGGCTATGGCTACACCTTC. The genes are TRBV30 and TRBJ1-2; a possible D gene is TRBD1 (5 bases). CDR1 is GTSNPN, CDR2 SVGIG, per germline (reference sequence). The CDR3 covers 13 residues. V was shortened by 0 bases and J by 4 bases, with 9 bases between the two germline ends.